This TCR beta chain was identified during a study of blood T cell repertoires in COVID-19. On the study more broadly: The samples span acute and convalescent COVID-19 from the United States, Italy and Spain. T cells, B-cell-depleted T cells, or PBMCs supplied cDNA or gDNA.

Sequencing was performed with immunoSEQ multiplex PCR; in TCRdb, only in-frame clones are kept and a portion is missing. The sample yields fewer than 250,000 clones, about four fifths seen once. This clone occurred many times. Trimming removed 5 bases from V and 7 bases from J; junction bases left unmatched: 5. The germline V gene encodes CDR1 SGHTA and CDR2 FQGTGA. The CDR3 length is 13 residues. The V and J genes are TRBV7-3 and TRBJ1-2; TRBD1 matches 9 bases. Sequencing input: peripheral blood. The source is a man between 50 and 59 years old with acute or convalescent COVID-19. The CDR3 protein is CASSGWDRAGYTF. The CDR3 nucleotides read TGTGCCAGCAGCGGATGGGACAGGGCTGGCTACACCTTC.